This T cell receptor (beta chain) originates from a study of cytomegalovirus exposure and HLA in healthy donors. About the research overall: There were 70 million to 95 million unique TCRs (from HLA-typed donors) in an early data release.

Study-level findings and limits: For most TCR beta V segments, an earlier analysis put the productive rate at about 90% or about 30% of the time. Highly shared sequence variants in one cluster were likely a sequencing artifact.

Primers: 60 Vbeta forward and 13 Jbeta reverse. Profiled with immunoSEQ multiplex PCR; TCRdb holds only in-frame clones, not every one. The sample lists about 150,000 clones, more than 60% occurring once. Comment on this clone: What it binds is not known.

Germline-derived CDR1 and CDR2 are SGHTA and FQGNSA. CDR3 size: 14 residues. Trimming removed 5 bases from V and 3 bases from J, with 11 bases in between. The clonotype was recovered from a man aged 35-49 years in good health and CMV-seropositive. Sequencing input: PBMCs. The chain carries TRBV7-2 and TRBJ2-1; no clear D gene. DNA of the CDR3: TGTGCCAGCAGCCTTGAAGCGATCTACAATGAGCAGTTCTTC. Its protein product is CASSLEAIYNEQFF.